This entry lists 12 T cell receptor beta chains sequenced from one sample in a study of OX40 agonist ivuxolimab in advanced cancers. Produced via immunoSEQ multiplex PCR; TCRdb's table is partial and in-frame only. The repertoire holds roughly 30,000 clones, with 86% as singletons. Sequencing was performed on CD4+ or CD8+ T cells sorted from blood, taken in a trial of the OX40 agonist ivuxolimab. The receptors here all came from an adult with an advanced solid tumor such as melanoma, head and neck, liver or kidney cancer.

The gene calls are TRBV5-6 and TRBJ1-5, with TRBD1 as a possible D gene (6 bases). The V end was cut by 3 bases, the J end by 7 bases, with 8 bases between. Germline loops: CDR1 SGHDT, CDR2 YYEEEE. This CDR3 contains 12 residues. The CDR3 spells CASSSGGQPQHF. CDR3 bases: TGTGCCAGCAGCTCCGGGGGCCAGCCCCAGCATTTT.

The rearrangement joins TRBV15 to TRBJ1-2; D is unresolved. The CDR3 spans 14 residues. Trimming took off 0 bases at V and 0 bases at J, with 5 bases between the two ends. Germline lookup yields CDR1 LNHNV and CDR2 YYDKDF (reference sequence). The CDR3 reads CATSRDRTNYGYTF. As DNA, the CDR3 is TGTGCCACCAGCAGAGATCGCACTAACTATGGCTACACCTTC.

The CDR3 DNA is TGTGCCAGCAGTTACTTAGGCGAGCAGTACTTC. Protein product: CASSYLGEQYF. This rearrangement joins TRBV6-5 to TRBJ2-7; D gene unclear. Germline V gene lookup returns CDR1 MNHEY and CDR2 SVGAGI. The germline V and J ends were trimmed by 1 base and 6 bases, with 4 bases remaining between them. The CDR3 length is 11 residues.

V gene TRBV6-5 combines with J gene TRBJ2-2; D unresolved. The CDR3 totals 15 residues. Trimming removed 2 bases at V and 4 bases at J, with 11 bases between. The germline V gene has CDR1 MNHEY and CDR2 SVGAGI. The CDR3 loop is CASSYLDGSTGELFF. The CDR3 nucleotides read TGTGCCAGCAGTTACCTGGACGGGTCCACCGGGGAGCTGTTTTTT.

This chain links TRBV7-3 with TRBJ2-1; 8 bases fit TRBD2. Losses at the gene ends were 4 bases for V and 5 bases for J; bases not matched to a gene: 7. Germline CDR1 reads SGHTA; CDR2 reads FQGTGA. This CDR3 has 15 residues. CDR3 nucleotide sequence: TGTGCCAGCAGCTCCCTTAGCGGGAACGACAATGAGCAGTTCTTC. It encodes CASSSLSGNDNEQFF.

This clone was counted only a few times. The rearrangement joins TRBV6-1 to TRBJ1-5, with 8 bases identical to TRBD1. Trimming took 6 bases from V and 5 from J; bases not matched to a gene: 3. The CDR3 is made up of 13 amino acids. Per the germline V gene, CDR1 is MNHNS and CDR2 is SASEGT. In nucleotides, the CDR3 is TGTGCCAGCAGGGACAGGGACCATCAGCCCCAGCATTTT. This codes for CASRDRDHQPQHF.

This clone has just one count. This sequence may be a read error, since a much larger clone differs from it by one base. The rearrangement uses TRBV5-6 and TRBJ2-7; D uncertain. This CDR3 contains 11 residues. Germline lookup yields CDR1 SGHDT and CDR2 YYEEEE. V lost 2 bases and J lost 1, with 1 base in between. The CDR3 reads CASSFSYEQYF. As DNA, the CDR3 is TGTGCCAGCAGCTTTTCCTACGAGCAGTACTTC.

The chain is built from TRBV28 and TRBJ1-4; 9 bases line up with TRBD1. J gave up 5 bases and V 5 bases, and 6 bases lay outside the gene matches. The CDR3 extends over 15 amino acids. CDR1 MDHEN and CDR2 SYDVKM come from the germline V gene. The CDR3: CASSPTGTGNEKLFF. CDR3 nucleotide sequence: TGTGCCAGCAGTCCGACCGGGACAGGGAATGAAAAACTGTTTTTT.

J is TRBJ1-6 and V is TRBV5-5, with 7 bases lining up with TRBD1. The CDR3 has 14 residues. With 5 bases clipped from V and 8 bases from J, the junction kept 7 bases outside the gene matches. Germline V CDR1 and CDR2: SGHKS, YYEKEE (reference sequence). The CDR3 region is CASSWGTDHSPLHF. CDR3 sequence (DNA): TGTGCCAGCAGTTGGGGGACAGACCATTCACCCCTCCACTTT.

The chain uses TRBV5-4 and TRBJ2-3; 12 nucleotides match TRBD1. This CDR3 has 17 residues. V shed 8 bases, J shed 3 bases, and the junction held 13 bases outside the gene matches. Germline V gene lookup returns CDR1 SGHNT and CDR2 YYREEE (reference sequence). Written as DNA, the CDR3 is TGTGCCAGTAACACTCCGGGACAGGGGGCTCGAACAGATACGCAGTATTTT. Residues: CASNTPGQGARTDTQYF.

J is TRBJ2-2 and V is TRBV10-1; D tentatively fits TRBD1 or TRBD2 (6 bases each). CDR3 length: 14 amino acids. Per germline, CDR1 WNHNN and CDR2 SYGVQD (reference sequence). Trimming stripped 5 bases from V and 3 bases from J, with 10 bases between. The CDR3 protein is CASSSRGHTGELFF. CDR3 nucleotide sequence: TGCGCCAGCAGTTCTCGGGGGCACACCGGGGAGCTGTTTTTT.

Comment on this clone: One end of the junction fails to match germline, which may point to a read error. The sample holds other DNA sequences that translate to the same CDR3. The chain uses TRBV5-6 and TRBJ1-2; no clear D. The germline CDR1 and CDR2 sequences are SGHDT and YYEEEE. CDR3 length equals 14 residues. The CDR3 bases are TGTGCCAGCAGCTTGGTGGATAGTTGGGATGGCTACACCTTT. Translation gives CASSLVDSWDGYTF.